This T cell receptor (beta chain) stems from a study of blood T cell repertoires in COVID-19. Whole-study context: Collection of acute and convalescent COVID-19 samples took place in the United States, Italy and Spain. Sources were T cells, B-cell-depleted T cells, or PBMCs; the material itself was cDNA or gDNA.

V gave up 0 bases and J gave up 5 bases; unmatched junction bases: 6. The CDR3 length is 16 residues. Germline-derived CDR1 and CDR2 are MNHEY and SVGEGT. Some clones are missing from TCRdb's copy, which holds only in-frame ones; the method was immunoSEQ multiplex PCR. Here the sample spans roughly 69,000 clones, more than 75% being singletons. This clone has only one observation. The gene calls are TRBV6-2 or TRBV6-3 and TRBJ2-1, with TRBD1 identical over 8 bases. This receptor was taken from a man over 45 with active COVID-19. The source material was peripheral blood. CDR3: CASSYSRQGSDNEQFF. The CDR3 DNA reads TGTGCCAGCAGTTACTCACGACAGGGGAGTGACAATGAGCAGTTCTTC.